Shown below are 30 T cell receptor beta chains from a single sample sequenced in a study of technical replicates of blood from four donors. Produced via immunoSEQ multiplex PCR; TCRdb's table is partial and in-frame only. The sample records 100,000 or so clones, 95% being singletons. The sample consisted of T cells isolated from PBMCs. All receptors come from a human donor in good health.

This clone appeared once. CDR3 loop: CASRPRLEKNIQYF. Written as DNA, the CDR3 is TGTGCCAGCAGGCCTCGACTAGAAAAAAACATTCAGTACTTC. The chain is built from TRBV6-6 and TRBJ2-4, with D possibly being TRBD2 (6 bases). The CDR3 spans 14 residues. Germline assignment: CDR1 MNHNY and CDR2 SVGAGI (reference sequence). Trimming removed 6 bases from V and 4 bases from J, with 13 bases in between.

This chain uses TRBV30 with TRBJ2-1, with 11 bases matching TRBD1. The V and J ends lost 3 bases and 6 bases, in that order; junction bases with no gene match: 10. Looked up from germline, CDR1 is GTSNPN and CDR2 is SVGIG (reference sequence). The CDR3 totals 16 residues. CDR3 residues: CAWRPIGQGAGNEQFF. CDR3 sequence (DNA): TGTGCCTGGAGACCAATAGGACAGGGGGCAGGCAATGAGCAGTTCTTC.

This chain connects TRBV27 to TRBJ2-7, with a weak D call TRBD2 (6 bases). The V end lost 5 bases, the J end lost 6 bases, and 23 bases lay between the germline ends. The CDR3 loop spans 16 amino acids. Germline loops: CDR1 MNHEY, CDR2 SMNVEV (reference sequence). The CDR3 DNA sequence: TGTGCCAGCAGTCCCTCCTCTAGCGCCCTAGTCGGCGAGCAGTACTTC. Protein product: CASSPSSSALVGEQYF.

The chain joins TRBV29-1 to TRBJ2-7; TRBD2 matches 8 bases. Germline V gives CDR1 SQVTM, CDR2 ANQGSEA. CDR3 size: 13 residues. Trimming cost V 7 bases and J 6 bases; bases outside gene matches: 11. This CDR3 reads CSAARLALSEQYF. CDR3 coding DNA: TGCAGCGCCGCCCGACTAGCGCTGAGCGAGCAGTACTTC.

The chain is built from TRBV27 and TRBJ1-5; the D gene is possibly TRBD1 (5 bases). The CDR3 sequence is 15 residues long. The germline V and J ends were trimmed by 3 bases and 2 bases, with 11 bases remaining between them. In germline, CDR1 is MNHEY, CDR2 SMNVEV (reference sequence). The chain's CDR3 is CASSLGGSGNQPQHF. CDR3 DNA sequence: TGTGCCAGCAGTTTGGGGGGGTCTGGCAATCAGCCCCAGCATTTT.

The rearrangement uses TRBV7-8 and TRBJ1-1; D may be TRBD1 (6 bases). Germline V CDR1 and CDR2: SGHVS, FQNEAQ. Trimming left V 4 bases short and J 5 bases short, with 17 bases between. This CDR3 has 15 amino acids. CDR3 sequence reads: CASSSEGGGLTEAFF. CDR3 nucleotides: TGTGCCAGCAGCTCGGAGGGCGGGGGCTTGACTGAAGCTTTCTTT.

This clone was seen a handful of times. The V and J genes are TRBV29-1 and TRBJ1-5; no definite D call. Per the germline V gene, CDR1 is SQVTM and CDR2 is ANQGSEA. V was shortened by 4 bases and J by 2 bases, with 9 bases between the two germline ends. The CDR3 loop spans 13 amino acids. The CDR3 DNA reads TGCAGCGTTGGTGCCGGAGGCAATCAGCCCCAGCATTTT. Amino acids: CSVGAGGNQPQHF.

This clone was recorded only once. The chain combines TRBV7-9 with TRBJ1-4; the match to TRBD1 covers 12 bases. The V gene end was trimmed by 5 bases and the J gene end by 6 bases; junction bases not matched to a gene: 16. CDR1 is SEHNR and CDR2 is FQNEAQ in the germline V gene (reference sequence). CDR3 length: 19 residues. CDR3 coding DNA: TGTGCCAGCAGCCCCCCCGTCGGGGACAGGGGGCGTTCTGATGAAAAACTGTTTTTT. Protein: CASSPPVGDRGRSDEKLFF.

This clone has only one observation. The chain links TRBV4-1 to TRBJ1-5, with 7 bases fitting TRBD1. With V trimmed by 0 bases and J by 2 bases, 1 base remained unmatched. In germline, CDR1 is MGHRA, CDR2 YSYEKL. The length of the CDR3 is 15 residues. The DNA of the CDR3 is TGCGCCAGCAGCCAAGATGGACAGGGCAATCAGCCCCAGCATTTT. The encoded protein is CASSQDGQGNQPQHF.

CDR3 residues: CASSIGEYSPLHF. CDR3 DNA sequence: TGTGCCAGTAGTATCGGGGAGTACTCACCCCTCCACTTT. V gene TRBV19 combines with J gene TRBJ1-6; D unresolved. CDR3 size: 13 residues. Germline CDR1 and CDR2: LNHDA and SQIVND (reference sequence). Trimming left V 3 bases short and J 10 bases short, with 10 bases between.

In its sample, this clone was seen a few times. The chain carries TRBV6-5 and TRBJ1-1; tentative D call: TRBD1 (6 bases). The CDR3 runs to 15 residues. The V and J ends lost 6 bases and 2 bases respectively, with 16 bases between them. Germline lookup yields CDR1 MNHEY and CDR2 SVGAGI. DNA of the CDR3: TGTGCCAGCAGATATCGGACAGACCCTAACACTGAAGCTTTCTTT. Amino acids: CASRYRTDPNTEAFF.

The rearrangement links TRBV9 to TRBJ2-1; TRBD1 is a possible D gene (5 bases). The germline gives CDR1 SGDLS, CDR2 YYNGEE. The CDR3 covers 13 residues. Trimming shortened V by 4 bases and J by 6 bases, and 11 bases separated the two germline ends. DNA of the CDR3: TGTGCCAGCAGCCTTGCTAGGGGCAATGAGCAGTTCTTC. It encodes CASSLARGNEQFF.

J is TRBJ2-7 and V is TRBV5-1, with D perhaps TRBD2 (6 bases). Germline CDR1 and CDR2: SGHRS and YFSETQ. V lost 0 bases to trimming and J lost 0 bases, with 7 bases between them. CDR3 length equals 14 residues. The CDR3 region has the DNA TGCGCCAGCAGCTTGGGGACTAACTCCTACGAGCAGTACTTC. Its translation is CASSLGTNSYEQYF.

In DNA form, the CDR3 reads TGTGCCAGCAGACCGACAGAGCTTCGGGAAAAACTGTTTTTT. Encoded protein: CASRPTELREKLFF. The rearrangement links TRBV6-5 to TRBJ1-4; weak D call: TRBD1 (5 bases). The germline V gene has CDR1 MNHEY and CDR2 SVGAGI. This CDR3 is 14 amino acids long. Trimming pared 6 bases from V and 8 bases from J, leaving 16 bases between.

The genes are TRBV7-9 and TRBJ1-5; D is uncertain. The CDR3 has 13 amino acids. V was cut by 4 bases and J by 0 bases, with 4 bases left in between. Germline V lookup: CDR1 SEHNR, CDR2 FQNEAQ (reference sequence). The CDR3 DNA follows: TGTGCCAGCAGCTCCTTTAGCAATCAGCCCCAGCATTTT. Its translation is CASSSFSNQPQHF.

The chain uses TRBV7-2 and TRBJ2-3; 8 nucleotides align to TRBD2. The length of the CDR3 is 16 residues. With 2 bases clipped from V and 3 bases from J, the junction kept 7 bases outside the gene matches. Germline loops: CDR1 SGHTA, CDR2 FQGNSA. The CDR3 nucleotides read TGTGCCAGCAGCTTAAACGGGAGGGCGGGGACAGATACGCAGTATTTT. Translating gives CASSLNGRAGTDTQYF.

The chain employs TRBV6-5 and TRBJ2-5; the match to TRBD2 covers 9 bases. This CDR3 has 15 residues. Germline CDR1 and CDR2: MNHEY and SVGAGI. J was trimmed by 4 bases and V by 1 base; bases with no gene match: 4. The CDR3 reads CASSYFAGGRETQYF. Here the CDR3 DNA reads TGTGCCAGCAGTTACTTCGCGGGAGGGAGAGAGACCCAGTACTTC.

V is TRBV9 and J is TRBJ2-5, with 7 bases that match TRBD1. V lost 4 bases to trimming and J lost 4 bases; unmatched junction nucleotides: 13. Germline-derived CDR1 and CDR2 are SGDLS and YYNGEE. The CDR3 loop spans 16 amino acids. CDR3 nucleotides: TGTGCCAGCAGCATAAGACAGGGTATGGGACCAGAGACCCAGTACTTC. This encodes CASSIRQGMGPETQYF.

This sequence joins TRBV27 and TRBJ1-2; the D gene is possibly TRBD1 (6 bases). The CDR3 covers 13 residues. Trimming took off 6 bases at V and 4 bases at J, with 12 bases between the two ends. Germline V gene data show CDR1 as MNHEY and CDR2 as SMNVEV (reference sequence). The chain's CDR3 is CASRMDSRYGYTF. CDR3 DNA sequence: TGTGCCAGCAGGATGGACAGCCGCTATGGCTACACCTTC.

The chain is built from TRBV2 and TRBJ1-4; a weak D match, TRBD1 (6 bases). V gave up 2 bases and J gave up 9 bases, with 13 bases separating them. The CDR3 length is 14 residues. Germline V gives CDR1 SNHLY, CDR2 FYNNEI. CDR3 coding DNA: TGTGCCAGCAGTGAACTACAGGGAGCACAAAAACTGTTTTTT. This gives the protein CASSELQGAQKLFF.

This rearrangement joins TRBV11-2 to TRBJ2-5; 12 nucleotides agree with TRBD2. CDR1 and CDR2 from the germline V gene are SGHAT and FQNNGV. Trimming took 2 bases from V and 5 from J; bases not matched to a gene: 6. The CDR3 length is 16 residues. For the CDR3, the DNA is TGTGCCAGCAGCTTACCTAGCGGGGGGGACGGGGAGACCCAGTACTTC. Translation: CASSLPSGGDGETQYF.

The J gene is TRBJ2-1, the V gene TRBV15; 9 positions agree with TRBD1. Germline CDR1 LNHNV, CDR2 YYDKDF (reference sequence). The CDR3 is made up of 14 amino acids. V gave up 8 bases and J gave up 7 bases; unmatched junction bases: 9. CDR3 nucleotides: TGTGCCACCTCCTGGGACAGGGCTCAGAATGAGCAGTTCTTC. Its translation is CATSWDRAQNEQFF.

The V call is TRBV7-6, the J call TRBJ2-7; maybe TRBD1 (5 bases). Trimming removed 0 bases at V and 8 bases at J, with 8 bases between. CDR1 is SGHVS and CDR2 is FNYEAQ in the germline V gene. The CDR3 runs to 12 residues. The CDR3 spells CASSLAGQKQYF. CDR3 nucleotide sequence: TGTGCCAGCAGCTTAGCGGGGCAGAAGCAGTACTTC.

The genes are TRBV7-9 and TRBJ2-3; D call uncertain. Trimming took 5 bases from V and 3 from J, leaving 9 bases between them. Germline V CDR1 and CDR2: SEHNR, FQNEAQ (reference sequence). This CDR3 is built from 13 residues. CDR3 amino acids: CASSADSTDTQYF. The CDR3 region has the DNA TGTGCCAGCAGCGCCGACTCTACAGATACGCAGTATTTT.

The chain uses TRBV19 and TRBJ1-1; tentatively, D is TRBD1 (5 bases). This CDR3 region has 12 residues. Looked up from germline, CDR1 is LNHDA and CDR2 is SQIVND (reference sequence). The V end was cut by 6 bases, the J end by 7 bases, with 12 bases between. The CDR3 loop reads CASSPRGLEAFF. In DNA, the CDR3 is TGTGCCAGTAGCCCGAGGGGACTTGAAGCTTTCTTT.

The V call is TRBV4-1, the J call TRBJ1-2; D not certain. Trimming removed 1 base from V and 3 bases from J, with 12 bases in between. The germline V gene has CDR1 MGHRA and CDR2 YSYEKL. The CDR3 contains 15 residues. The CDR3 region has the DNA TGCGCCAGCAGCCAAGTCGGAGGAATTTACTATGGCTACACCTTC. Translated: CASSQVGGIYYGYTF.

V gene TRBV27 combines with J gene TRBJ2-7, with 9 positions matching TRBD2. There are 14 residues in the CDR3. Germline V CDR1 and CDR2: MNHEY, SMNVEV (reference sequence). CDR3 amino acids: CASGSGALSYEQYF. CDR3 coding DNA: TGTGCTAGCGGGAGCGGGGCCCTTTCCTACGAGCAGTACTTC.

CDR3 in DNA: TGTGCCAGCAGCGCGGGGAGGACCTCCTACGAGCAGTACTTC. Translation gives CASSAGRTSYEQYF. J is TRBJ2-7 and V is TRBV5-6, with a possible D match to TRBD2 (6 bases). The CDR3 is 14 residues long. The V end was cut by 4 bases, the J end by 0 bases, with 11 bases between. Germline CDR1 reads SGHDT; CDR2 reads YYEEEE.

This chain connects TRBV2 to TRBJ2-5; 9 bases are a match to TRBD1. The CDR3 totals 13 residues. J was trimmed by 5 bases and V by 5 bases; bases with no gene match: 3. Germline V gives CDR1 SNHLY, CDR2 FYNNEI. CDR3 DNA: TGTGCCAGCAGTAACAGGGGGCGGGAGACCCAGTACTTC. Translation: CASSNRGRETQYF. Full variable domain (missing parts from reference TRBV2 and TRBJ2-5): EPEVTQTPSHQVTQMGQEVILRCVPISNHLYFYWYRQILGQKVEFLVSFYNNEISEKSEIFDDQFSVERPDGSNFTLKIRSTKLEDSAMYFCASSNRGRETQYFGPGTRLLVL.

The chain couples TRBV29-1 to TRBJ2-5; tentatively, D is TRBD1 (6 bases). The CDR3 spans 12 residues. Germline CDR1 SQVTM, CDR2 ANQGSEA. V was trimmed by 7 bases and J by 5 bases, leaving 14 bases between them. The CDR3 region is CSARNQGETQYF. As DNA, the CDR3 is TGCAGCGCAAGAAATCAGGGGGAGACCCAGTACTTC.